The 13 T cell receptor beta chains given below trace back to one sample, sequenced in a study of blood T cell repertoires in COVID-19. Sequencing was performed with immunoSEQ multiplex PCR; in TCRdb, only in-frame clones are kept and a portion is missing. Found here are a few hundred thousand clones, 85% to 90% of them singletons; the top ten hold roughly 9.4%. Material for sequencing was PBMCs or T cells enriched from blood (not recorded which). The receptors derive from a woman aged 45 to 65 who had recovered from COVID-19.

This CDR3 reads CASSSQLIADTDTQYF. The CDR3, as DNA: TGTGCCAGCAGCTCTCAACTTATAGCGGACACAGATACGCAGTATTTT. V and J are TRBV5-4 and TRBJ2-3, with a tentative D call TRBD2 (6 bases). V was clipped by 3 bases and J by 2 bases, with 16 bases between them. From germline, CDR1 is SGHNT and CDR2 YYREEE (reference sequence). The CDR3 is made up of 16 amino acids. The entire variable domain, with the rest obtained from reference TRBV5-4 and TRBJ2-3, is as follows: ETGVTQSPTHLIKTRGQQVTLRCSSQSGHNTVSWYQQALGQGPQFIFQYYREEENGRGNFPPRFSGLQFPNYSSELNVNALELDDSALYLCASSSQLIADTDTQYFGPGTRLTVL.

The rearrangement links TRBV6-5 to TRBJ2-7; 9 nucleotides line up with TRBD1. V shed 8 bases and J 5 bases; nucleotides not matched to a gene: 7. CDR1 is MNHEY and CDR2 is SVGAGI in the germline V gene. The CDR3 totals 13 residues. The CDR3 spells CASSGTGHHEQYF. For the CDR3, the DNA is TGTGCCAGCTCCGGGACAGGGCACCACGAGCAGTACTTC.

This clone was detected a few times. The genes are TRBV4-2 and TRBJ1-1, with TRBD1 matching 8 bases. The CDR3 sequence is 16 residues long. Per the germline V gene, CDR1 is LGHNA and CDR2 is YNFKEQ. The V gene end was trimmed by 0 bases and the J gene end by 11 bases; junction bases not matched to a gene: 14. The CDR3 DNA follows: TGTGCCAGCAGCCAAGACGGACAGGGAGGAGTTTGGGCGGCTTTCTTT. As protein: CASSQDGQGGVWAAFF.

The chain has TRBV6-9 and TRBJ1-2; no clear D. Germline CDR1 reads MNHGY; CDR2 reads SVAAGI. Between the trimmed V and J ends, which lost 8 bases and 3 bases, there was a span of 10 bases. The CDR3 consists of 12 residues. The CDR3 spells CASEAGDYGYTF. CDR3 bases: TGTGCCAGCGAGGCCGGCGACTATGGCTACACCTTC.

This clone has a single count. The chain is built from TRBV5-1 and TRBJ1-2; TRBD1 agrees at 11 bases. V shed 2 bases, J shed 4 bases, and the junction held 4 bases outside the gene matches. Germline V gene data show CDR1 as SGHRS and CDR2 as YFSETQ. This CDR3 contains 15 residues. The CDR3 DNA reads TGCGCCAGCAGCTTACCGGGACAGGGGGTCTATGGCTACACCTTC. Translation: CASSLPGQGVYGYTF.

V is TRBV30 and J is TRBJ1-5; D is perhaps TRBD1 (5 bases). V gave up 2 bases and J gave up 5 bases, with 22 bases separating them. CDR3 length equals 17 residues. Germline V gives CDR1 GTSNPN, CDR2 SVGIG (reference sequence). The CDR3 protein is CAWSISRVRGGDQPQHF. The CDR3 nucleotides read TGTGCCTGGAGTATCAGCAGGGTTCGTGGGGGGGATCAGCCCCAGCATTTT.

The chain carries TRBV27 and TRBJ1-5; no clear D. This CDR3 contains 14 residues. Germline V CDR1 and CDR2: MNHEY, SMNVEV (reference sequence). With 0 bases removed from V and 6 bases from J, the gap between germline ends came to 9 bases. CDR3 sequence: CASSLSAGVQPQHF. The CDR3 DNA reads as TGTGCCAGCAGTTTATCGGCCGGGGTTCAGCCCCAGCATTTT.

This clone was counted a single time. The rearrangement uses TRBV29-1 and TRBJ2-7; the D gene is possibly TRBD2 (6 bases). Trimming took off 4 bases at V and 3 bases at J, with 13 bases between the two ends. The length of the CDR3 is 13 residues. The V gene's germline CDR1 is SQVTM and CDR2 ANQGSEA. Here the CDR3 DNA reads TGCAGCGTTGTCATCAGCGGGTACTACGAGCAGTACTTC. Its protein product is CSVVISGYYEQYF.

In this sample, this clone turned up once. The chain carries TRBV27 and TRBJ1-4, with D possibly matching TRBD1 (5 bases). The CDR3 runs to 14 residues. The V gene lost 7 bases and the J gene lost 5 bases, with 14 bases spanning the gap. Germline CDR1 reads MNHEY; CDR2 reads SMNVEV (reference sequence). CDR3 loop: CASKSQVVNEKLFF. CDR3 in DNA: TGTGCCAGCAAGTCACAGGTCGTGAATGAAAAACTGTTTTTT.

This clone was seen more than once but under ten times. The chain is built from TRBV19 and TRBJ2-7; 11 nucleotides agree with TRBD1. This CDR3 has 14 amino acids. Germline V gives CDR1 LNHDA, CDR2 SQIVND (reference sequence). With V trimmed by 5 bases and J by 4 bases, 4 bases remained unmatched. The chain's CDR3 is CASSVGTGGYEQYF. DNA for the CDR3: TGTGCCAGTAGTGTCGGGACAGGGGGGTACGAGCAGTACTTC. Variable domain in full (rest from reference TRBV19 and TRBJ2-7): DGGITQSPKYLFRKEGQNVTLSCEQNLNHDAMYWYRQDPGQGLRLIYYSQIVNDFQKGDIAEGYSVSREKKESFPLTVTSAQKNPTAFYLCASSVGTGGYEQYFGPGTRLTVT.

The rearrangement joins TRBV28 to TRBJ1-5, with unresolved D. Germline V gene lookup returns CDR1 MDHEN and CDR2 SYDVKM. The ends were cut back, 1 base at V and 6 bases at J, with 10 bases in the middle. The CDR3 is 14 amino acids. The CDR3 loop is CASSLLVGGQPQHF. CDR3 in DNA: TGTGCCAGCAGTTTATTGGTAGGAGGTCAGCCCCAGCATTTT.

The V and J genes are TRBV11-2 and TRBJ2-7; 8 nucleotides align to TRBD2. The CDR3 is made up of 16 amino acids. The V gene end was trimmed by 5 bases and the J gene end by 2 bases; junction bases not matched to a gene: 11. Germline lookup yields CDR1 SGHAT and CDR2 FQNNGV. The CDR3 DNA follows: TGTGCCAGCAGCCACGGCGGCGGGGGGAACCCCTACGAGCAGTACTTC. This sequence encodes CASSHGGGGNPYEQYF.

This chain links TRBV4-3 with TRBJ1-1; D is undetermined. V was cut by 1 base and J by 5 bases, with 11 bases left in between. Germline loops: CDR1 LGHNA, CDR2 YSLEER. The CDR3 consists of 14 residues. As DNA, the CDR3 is TGCGCCAGCAGCCAAGGCGGAGGGCTGACTGAAGCTTTCTTT. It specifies CASSQGGGLTEAFF.